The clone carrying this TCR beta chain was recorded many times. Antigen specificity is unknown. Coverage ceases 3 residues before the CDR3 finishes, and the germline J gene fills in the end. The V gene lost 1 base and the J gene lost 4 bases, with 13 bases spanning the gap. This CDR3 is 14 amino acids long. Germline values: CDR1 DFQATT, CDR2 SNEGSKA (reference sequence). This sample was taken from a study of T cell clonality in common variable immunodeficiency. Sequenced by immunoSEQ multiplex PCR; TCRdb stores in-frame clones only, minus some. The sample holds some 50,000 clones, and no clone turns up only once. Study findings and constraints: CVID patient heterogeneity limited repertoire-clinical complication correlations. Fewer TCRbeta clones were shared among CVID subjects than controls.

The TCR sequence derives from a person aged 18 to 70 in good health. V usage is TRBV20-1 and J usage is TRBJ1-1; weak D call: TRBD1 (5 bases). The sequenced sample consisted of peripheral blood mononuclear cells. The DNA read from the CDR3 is TGCAGTGCTAGAGTTAGGGGCCGAAGCACTGAA. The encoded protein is CSARVRGRSTE. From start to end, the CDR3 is CSARVRGRSTEAFF.